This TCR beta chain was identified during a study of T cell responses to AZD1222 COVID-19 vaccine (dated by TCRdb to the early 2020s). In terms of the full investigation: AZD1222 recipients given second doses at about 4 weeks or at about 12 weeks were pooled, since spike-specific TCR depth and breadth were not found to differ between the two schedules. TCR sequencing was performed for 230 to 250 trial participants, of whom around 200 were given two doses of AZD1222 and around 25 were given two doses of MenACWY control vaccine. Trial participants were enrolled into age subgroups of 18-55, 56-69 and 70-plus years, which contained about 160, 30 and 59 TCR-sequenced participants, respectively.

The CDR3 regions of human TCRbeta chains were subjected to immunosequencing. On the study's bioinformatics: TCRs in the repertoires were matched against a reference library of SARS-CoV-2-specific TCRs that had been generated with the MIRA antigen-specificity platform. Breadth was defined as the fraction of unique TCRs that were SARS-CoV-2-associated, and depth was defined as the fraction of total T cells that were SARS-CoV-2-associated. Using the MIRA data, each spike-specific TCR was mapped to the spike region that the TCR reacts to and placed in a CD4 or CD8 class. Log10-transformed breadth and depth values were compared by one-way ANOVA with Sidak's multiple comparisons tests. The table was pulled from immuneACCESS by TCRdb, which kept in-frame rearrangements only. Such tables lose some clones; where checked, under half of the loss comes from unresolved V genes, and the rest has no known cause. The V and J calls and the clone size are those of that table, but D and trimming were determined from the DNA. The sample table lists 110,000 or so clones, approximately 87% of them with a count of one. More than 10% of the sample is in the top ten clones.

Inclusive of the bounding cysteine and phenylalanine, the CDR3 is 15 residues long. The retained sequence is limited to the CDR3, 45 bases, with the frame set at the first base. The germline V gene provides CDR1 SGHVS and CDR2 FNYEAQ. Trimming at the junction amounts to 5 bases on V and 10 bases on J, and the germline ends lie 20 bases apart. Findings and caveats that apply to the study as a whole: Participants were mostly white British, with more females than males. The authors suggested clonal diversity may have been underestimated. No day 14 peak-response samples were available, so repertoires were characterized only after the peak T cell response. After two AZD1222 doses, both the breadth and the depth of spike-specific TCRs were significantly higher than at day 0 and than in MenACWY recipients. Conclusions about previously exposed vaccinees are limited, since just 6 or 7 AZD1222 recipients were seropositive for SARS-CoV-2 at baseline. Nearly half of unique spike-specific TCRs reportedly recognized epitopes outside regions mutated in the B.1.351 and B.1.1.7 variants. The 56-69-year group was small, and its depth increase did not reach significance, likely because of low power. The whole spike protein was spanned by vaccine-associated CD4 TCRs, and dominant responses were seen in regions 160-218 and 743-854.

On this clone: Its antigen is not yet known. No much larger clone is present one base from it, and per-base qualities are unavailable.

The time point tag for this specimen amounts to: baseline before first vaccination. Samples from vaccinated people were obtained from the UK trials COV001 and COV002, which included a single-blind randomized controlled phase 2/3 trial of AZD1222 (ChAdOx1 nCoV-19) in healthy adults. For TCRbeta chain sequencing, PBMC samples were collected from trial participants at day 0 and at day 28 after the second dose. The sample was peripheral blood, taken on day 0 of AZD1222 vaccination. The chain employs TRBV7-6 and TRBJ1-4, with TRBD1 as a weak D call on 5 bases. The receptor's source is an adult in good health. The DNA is TGTGCCAGCAGCGCTCCGGGATCCAGGGAGGGAAAACTGTTTTTT. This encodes CASSAPGSREGKLFF. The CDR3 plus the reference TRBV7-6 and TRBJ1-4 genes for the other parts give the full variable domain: GAGVSQSPRYKVTKRGQDVALRCDPISGHVSLYWYRQALGQGPEFLTYFNYEAQQDKSGLPNDRFSAERPEGSISTLTIQRTEQRDSAMYRCASSAPGSREGKLFFGSGTQLSVL.